These T cell receptor beta chains were read from a single sample in a study of T-cell memory formation after mild COVID-19. MiXCR was run by TCRdb on the 5' RACE reads, yielding one entry per CDR3 protein. Among some 340,000 distinct CDR3 sequences, 10% to 15% were seen once, and the ten largest hold around 21%. What was sequenced was PBMCs or a T cell subset sorted from them (not recorded which). These receptors all come from a man younger than 35 who had mild COVID-19 (a few samples of this study predate the infection). Cell type and time point are not known. CDR3s include the opening cysteine and the closing phenylalanine or tryptophan. D genes are given only for firm matches. Clone size is given for some rows only: seen once, a few or many times, or a class if the clone is expanded.

>.|TRBV3-1|.|TRBJ1-6
CASSQSPADSPLHF
TGTGCCAGCAGCCAATCACCCGCGGATTCACCCCTCCACTTT
>.|TRBV24-1|few|TRBJ2-7
CATDAAASSPYEQYF
TGTGCCACCGACGCGGCAGCCTCCAGCCCCTACGAGCAGTACTTC
>.|TRBV12-3/TRBV12-4|many|TRBJ2-5
CASSLGTPTQYF
TGTGCCAGCAGTTTAGGGACACCGACCCAGTACTTC
>.|TRBV4-1|few|TRBJ1-4
CASSKRASEEKLFF
TGCGCCAGCAGTAAGCGGGCGTCCGAAGAAAAACTGTTTTTT
>.|TRBV7-2|.|TRBJ2-2
CASTGGRDTGELFF
TGTGCCAGCACCGGAGGGCGGGACACCGGGGAGCTGTTTTTT
>TRBD2|TRBV27|few|TRBJ2-2
CASSFGTSPTGELFF
TGTGCCAGCAGTTTCGGGACTAGCCCCACCGGGGAGCTGTTTTTT
>TRBD1|TRBV6-5|.|TRBJ1-5
CASSHRGREPQHF
TGTGCCAGCAGTCACAGGGGACGAGAGCCCCAGCATTTT
>.|TRBV19|.|TRBJ1-1
CASSPSSGPLNMNTEAFF
TGTGCCAGTAGCCCTTCCTCTGGTCCCCTCAACATGAACACTGAAGCTTTCTTT
>.|TRBV2|many|TRBJ2-3
CASQDPDPNTQYF
TGTGCCAGCCAGGACCCCGATCCCAATACGCAGTATTTT
>.|TRBV15|few|TRBJ2-2
CATSRDKSVGNTGELFF
TGTGCCACCAGCAGAGATAAGTCAGTAGGTAACACCGGGGAGCTGTTTTTT
>.|TRBV6-2/TRBV6-3|many|TRBJ2-1
CASSPWYQSSYNEQFF
TGTGCCAGCAGTCCCTGGTACCAAAGCTCCTACAATGAGCAGTTCTTC
>TRBD1|TRBV10-3|.|TRBJ1-2
CAISPRDSAYYGYTF
TGTGCCATCAGCCCACGGGACAGTGCTTACTATGGCTACACCTTC
>.|TRBV6-5|few|TRBJ2-3
CASKGAGTDTQYF
TGTGCCAGCAAAGGGGCCGGCACAGATACGCAGTATTTT
>.|TRBV7-9|.|TRBJ2-7
CASSSSGRLVDEQYF
TGTGCCAGCAGCTCTTCGGGACGACTAGTCGACGAGCAGTACTTC
>.|TRBV7-2|few|TRBJ2-6
CASSSYSPGANVLTF
TGTGCCAGCAGCTCCTACAGCCCTGGGGCCAACGTCCTGACTTTC
>TRBD1|TRBV11-2|few|TRBJ1-4
CASSLAGGINEKLFF
TGTGCCAGCAGCTTAGCAGGGGGAATCAATGAAAAACTGTTTTTT
>TRBD1|TRBV2|.|TRBJ1-5
CASGGQGNQPQHF
TGTGCCAGCGGGGGACAGGGGAACCAGCCCCAGCATTTT
>TRBD2|TRBV7-2|.|TRBJ2-7
CASSFSGGPSYEQYF
TGTGCCAGCAGCTTTTCGGGGGGTCCTTCCTACGAGCAGTACTTC
>.|TRBV20-1|.|TRBJ2-4
CSAGRVGAKNIQYF
TGCAGTGCGGGTCGGGTGGGAGCCAAAAACATTCAGTACTTC
>.|TRBV20-1|.|TRBJ2-7
CSASDRRTASYEQYF
TGCAGTGCTAGTGATAGAAGGACAGCTTCCTACGAGCAGTACTTC
>.|TRBV5-5|many|TRBJ2-7
CASSQTGTVYEQYF
TGTGCCAGCAGCCAAACCGGGACGGTCTACGAGCAGTACTTC
>.|TRBV7-3|.|TRBJ2-5
CASSLTGGRRETQYF
TGTGCCAGCAGCTTAACCGGCGGCAGGCGGGAGACCCAGTACTTC
>TRBD1|TRBV6-5|once|TRBJ1-5
CASGFTGGQPQHF
TGTGCCAGCGGATTCACAGGGGGACAGCCCCAGCATTTT
>TRBD2|TRBV5-1|.|TRBJ2-3
CASSLEKAGPTADTQYF
TGCGCCAGCAGCTTGGAAAAAGCGGGGCCGACGGCAGATACGCAGTATTTT
>.|TRBV6-2/TRBV6-3|.|TRBJ1-6
CASRTTVAGGDSPLHF
TGTGCCAGCAGAACTACTGTGGCGGGGGGAGATTCACCCCTCCACTTT
>.|TRBV6-1|many|TRBJ2-5
CASSEQLETQYF
TGTGCCAGCAGTGAACAACTGGAGACCCAGTACTTC
>.|TRBV7-2|few|TRBJ1-6
CASSSWFTLHF
TGTGCCAGCAGCTCATGGTTCACCCTCCACTTT
>.|TRBV20-1|few|TRBJ2-1
CSARFLPSSYNEQFF
TGCAGTGCTAGATTTCTCCCCAGCTCCTACAATGAGCAGTTCTTC
>TRBD1|TRBV18|few|TRBJ1-5
CASLQGTDQPQHF
TGTGCCAGCTTACAGGGGACCGACCAGCCCCAGCATTTT
>.|TRBV18|.|TRBJ1-5
CASSPGAGGQPQHF
TGTGCCAGCTCACCAGGGGCCGGGGGACAGCCCCAGCATTTT
>TRBD2|TRBV20-1|.|TRBJ2-5
CSARDRTSGRETQYF
TGCAGTGCTAGAGATAGGACTAGCGGGCGAGAGACCCAGTACTTC
>.|TRBV5-1|.|TRBJ1-2
CASSFQDGRSYGYTF
TGCGCCAGCAGCTTCCAGGACGGACGGAGCTATGGCTACACCTTC
>.|TRBV7-2|.|TRBJ2-3
CASSVGQFSTDTQYF
TGTGCCAGCAGCGTCGGACAGTTTAGCACAGATACGCAGTATTTT
>.|TRBV20-1|few|TRBJ1-5
CSARDTQRSQPQHF
TGCAGTGCTAGGGACACCCAGCGTAGTCAGCCCCAGCATTTT
>.|TRBV10-3|.|TRBJ2-7
CAISESSGSYEQYF
TGTGCCATCAGTGAGTCTAGCGGATCCTACGAGCAGTACTTC
>TRBD1|TRBV10-3|.|TRBJ1-5
CAISESGTGGNQPQHF
TGTGCCATCAGTGAGTCAGGGACAGGAGGGAATCAGCCCCAGCATTTT